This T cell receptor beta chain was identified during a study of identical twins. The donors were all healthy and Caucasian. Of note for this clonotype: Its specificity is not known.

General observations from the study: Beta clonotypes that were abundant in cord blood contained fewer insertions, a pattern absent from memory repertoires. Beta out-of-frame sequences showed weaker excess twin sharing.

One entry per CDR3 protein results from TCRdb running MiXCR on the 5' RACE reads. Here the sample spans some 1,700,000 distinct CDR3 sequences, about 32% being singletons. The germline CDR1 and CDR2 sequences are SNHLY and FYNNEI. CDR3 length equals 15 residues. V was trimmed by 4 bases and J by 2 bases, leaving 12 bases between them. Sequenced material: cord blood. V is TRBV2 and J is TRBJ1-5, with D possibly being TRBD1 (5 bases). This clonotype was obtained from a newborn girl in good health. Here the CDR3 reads CASSGFRGGNQPQHF. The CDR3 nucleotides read TGTGCCAGCAGTGGGTTTAGGGGAGGCAATCAGCCCCAGCATTTT.